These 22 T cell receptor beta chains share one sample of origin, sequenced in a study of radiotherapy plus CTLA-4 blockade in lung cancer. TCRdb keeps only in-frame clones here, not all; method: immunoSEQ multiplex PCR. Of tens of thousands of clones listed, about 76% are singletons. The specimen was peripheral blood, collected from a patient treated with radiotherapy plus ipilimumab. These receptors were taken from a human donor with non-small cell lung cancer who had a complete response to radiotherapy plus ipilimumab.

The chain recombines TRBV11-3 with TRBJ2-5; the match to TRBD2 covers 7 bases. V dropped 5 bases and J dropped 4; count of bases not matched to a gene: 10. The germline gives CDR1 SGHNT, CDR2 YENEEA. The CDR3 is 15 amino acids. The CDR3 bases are TGTGCCAGCAGCCGGGGGGTAGGGGAGGGAGAGACCCAGTACTTC. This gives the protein CASSRGVGEGETQYF.

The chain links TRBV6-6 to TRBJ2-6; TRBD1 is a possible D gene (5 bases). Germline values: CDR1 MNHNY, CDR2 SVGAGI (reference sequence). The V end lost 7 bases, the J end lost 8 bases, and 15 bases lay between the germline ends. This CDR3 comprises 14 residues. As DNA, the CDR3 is TGTGCCAGCACCCGAAGCCAGGACACCAACGTCCTGACTTTC. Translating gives CASTRSQDTNVLTF.

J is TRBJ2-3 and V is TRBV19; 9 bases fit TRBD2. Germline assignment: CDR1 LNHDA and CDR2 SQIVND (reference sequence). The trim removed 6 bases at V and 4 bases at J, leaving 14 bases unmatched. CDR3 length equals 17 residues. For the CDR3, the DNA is TGTGCCAGTAGCCCTACCTCCGGGACTAGCAGTTCAGATACGCAGTATTTT. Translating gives CASSPTSGTSSSDTQYF.

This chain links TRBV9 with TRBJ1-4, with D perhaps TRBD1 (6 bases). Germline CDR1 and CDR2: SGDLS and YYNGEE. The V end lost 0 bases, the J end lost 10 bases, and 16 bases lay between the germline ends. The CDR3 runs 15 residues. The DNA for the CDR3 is TGTGCCAGCAGCGTAGACGGCAGGGGAGGGGCAAAACTGTTTTTT. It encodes CASSVDGRGGAKLFF.

The DNA of the CDR3 is TGTGCCAGCAGCACCGGACAGGGCATATATAATGGCTACACCTTC. The encoded protein is CASSTGQGIYNGYTF. The gene calls are TRBV11-2 and TRBJ1-2, with TRBD1 identical over 8 bases. Trimming at V came to 5 bases and at J to 6 bases, leaving 11 bases not matched to a gene. Per germline, CDR1 SGHAT and CDR2 FQNNGV. The CDR3 runs 15 residues.

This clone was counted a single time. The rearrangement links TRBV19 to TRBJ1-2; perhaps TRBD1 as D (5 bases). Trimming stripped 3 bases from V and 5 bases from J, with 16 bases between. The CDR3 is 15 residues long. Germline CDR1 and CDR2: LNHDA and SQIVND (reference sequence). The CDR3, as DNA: TGTGCCAGTAGTATCGCATCCGGGACTCGGTATGGCTACACCTTC. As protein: CASSIASGTRYGYTF.

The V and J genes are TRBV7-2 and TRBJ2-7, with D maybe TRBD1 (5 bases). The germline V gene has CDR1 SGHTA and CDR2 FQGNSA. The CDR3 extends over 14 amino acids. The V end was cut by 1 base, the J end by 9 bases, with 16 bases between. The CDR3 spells CASSLGRQERGQYF. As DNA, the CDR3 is TGTGCCAGCAGCTTAGGGCGTCAGGAAAGGGGGCAGTACTTC.

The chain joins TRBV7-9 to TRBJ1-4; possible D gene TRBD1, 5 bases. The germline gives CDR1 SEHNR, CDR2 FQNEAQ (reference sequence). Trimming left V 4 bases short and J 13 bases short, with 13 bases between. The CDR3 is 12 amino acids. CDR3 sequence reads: CASSSGGRLLFF. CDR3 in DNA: TGTGCCAGCAGCTCGGGGGGTCGGTTACTGTTTTTT.

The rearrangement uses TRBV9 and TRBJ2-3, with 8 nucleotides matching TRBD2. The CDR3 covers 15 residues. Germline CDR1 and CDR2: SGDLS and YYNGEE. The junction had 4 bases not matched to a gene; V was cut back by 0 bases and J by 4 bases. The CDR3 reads CASSVGGGRSDTQYF. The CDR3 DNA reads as TGTGCCAGCAGCGTAGGGGGCGGGAGGTCAGATACGCAGTATTTT.

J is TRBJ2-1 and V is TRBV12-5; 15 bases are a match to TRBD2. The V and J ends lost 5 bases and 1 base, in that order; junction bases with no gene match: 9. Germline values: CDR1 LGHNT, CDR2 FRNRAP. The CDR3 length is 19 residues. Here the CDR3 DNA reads TGTGCTAGTGGTCGACTCGGACTAGCGGGAGGGGTTTCCTACAATGAGCAGTTCTTC. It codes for CASGRLGLAGGVSYNEQFF. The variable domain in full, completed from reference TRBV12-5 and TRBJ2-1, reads DARVTQTPRHKVTEMGQEVTMRCQPILGHNTVFWYRQTMMQGLELLAYFRNRAPLDDSGMPKDRFSAEMPDATLATLKIQPSEPRDSAVYFCASGRLGLAGGVSYNEQFFGPGTRLTVL.

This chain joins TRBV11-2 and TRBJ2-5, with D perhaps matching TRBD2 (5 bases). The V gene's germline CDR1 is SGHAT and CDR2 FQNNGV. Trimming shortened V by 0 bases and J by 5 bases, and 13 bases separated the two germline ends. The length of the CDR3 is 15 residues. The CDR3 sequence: CASSLDRQAGETQYF. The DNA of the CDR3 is TGTGCCAGCAGCTTAGATCGGCAGGCGGGCGAGACCCAGTACTTC.

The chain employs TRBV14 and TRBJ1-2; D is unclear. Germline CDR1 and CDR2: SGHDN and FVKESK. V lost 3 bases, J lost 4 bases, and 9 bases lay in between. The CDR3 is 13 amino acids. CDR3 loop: CASSQNSLYGYTF. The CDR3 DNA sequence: TGTGCCAGCAGCCAGAACAGTCTCTATGGCTACACCTTC.

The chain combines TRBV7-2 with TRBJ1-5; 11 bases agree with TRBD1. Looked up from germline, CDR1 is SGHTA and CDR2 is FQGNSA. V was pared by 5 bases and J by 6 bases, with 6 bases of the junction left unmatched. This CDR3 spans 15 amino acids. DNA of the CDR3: TGTGCCAGCAGCCCTGGGACAGGGGGGGGTCAGCCCCAGCATTTT. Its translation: CASSPGTGGGQPQHF.

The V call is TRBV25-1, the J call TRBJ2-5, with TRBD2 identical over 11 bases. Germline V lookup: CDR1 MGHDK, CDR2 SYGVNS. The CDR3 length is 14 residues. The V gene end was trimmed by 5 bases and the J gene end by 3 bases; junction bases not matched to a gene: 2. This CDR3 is CASSPTSGEETQYF. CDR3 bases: TGTGCCAGCAGTCCGACTAGCGGGGAAGAGACCCAGTACTTC.

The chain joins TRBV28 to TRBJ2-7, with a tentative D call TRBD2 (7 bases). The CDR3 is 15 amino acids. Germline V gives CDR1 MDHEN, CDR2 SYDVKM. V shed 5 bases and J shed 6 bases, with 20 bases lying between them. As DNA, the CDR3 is TGTGCCAGCAGTCCGGGGGGCTCGAAGGGGCGCGAGCAGTACGTC. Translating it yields CASSPGGSKGREQYV.

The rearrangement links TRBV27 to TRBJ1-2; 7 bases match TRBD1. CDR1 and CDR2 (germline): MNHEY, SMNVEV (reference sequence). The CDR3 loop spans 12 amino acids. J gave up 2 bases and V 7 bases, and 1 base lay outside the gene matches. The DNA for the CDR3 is TGTGCCAGCAAGACAGGGAACTATGGCTACACCTTC. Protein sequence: CASKTGNYGYTF.

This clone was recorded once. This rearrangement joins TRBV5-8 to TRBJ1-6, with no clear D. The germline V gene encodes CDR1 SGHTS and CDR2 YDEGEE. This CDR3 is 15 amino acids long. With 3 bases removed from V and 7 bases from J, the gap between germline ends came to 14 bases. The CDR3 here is CASSSSTARNSPLHF. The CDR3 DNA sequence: TGTGCCAGCAGCTCTAGCACGGCTCGGAATTCACCCCTCCACTTT.

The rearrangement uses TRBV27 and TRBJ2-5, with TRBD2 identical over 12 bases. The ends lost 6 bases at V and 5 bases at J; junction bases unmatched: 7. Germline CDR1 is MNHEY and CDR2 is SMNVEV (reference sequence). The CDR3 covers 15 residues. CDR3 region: CASRPSGRGFETQYF. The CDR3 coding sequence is TGTGCCAGCAGGCCTAGCGGGAGGGGATTTGAGACCCAGTACTTC.

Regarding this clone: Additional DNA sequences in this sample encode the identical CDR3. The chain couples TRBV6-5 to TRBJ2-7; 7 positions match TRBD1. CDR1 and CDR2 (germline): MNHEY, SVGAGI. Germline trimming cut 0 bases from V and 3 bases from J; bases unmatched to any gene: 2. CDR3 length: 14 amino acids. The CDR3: CASSYSRQGYEQYV. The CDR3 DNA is TGTGCCAGCAGTTACTCACGACAGGGCTACGAGCAGTACGTC.

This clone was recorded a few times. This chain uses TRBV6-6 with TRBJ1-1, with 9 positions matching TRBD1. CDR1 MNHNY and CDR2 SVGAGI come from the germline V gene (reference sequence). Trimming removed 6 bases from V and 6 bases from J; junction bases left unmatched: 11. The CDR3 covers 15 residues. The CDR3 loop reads CASSPGTGINPEAFF. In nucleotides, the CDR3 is TGTGCCAGCAGCCCCGGGACAGGGATCAACCCTGAAGCTTTCTTT.

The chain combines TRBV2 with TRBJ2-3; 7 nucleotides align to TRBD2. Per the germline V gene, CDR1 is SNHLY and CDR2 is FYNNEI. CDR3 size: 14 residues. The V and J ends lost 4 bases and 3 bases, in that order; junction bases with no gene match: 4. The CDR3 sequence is CASSVGGTTDTQYF. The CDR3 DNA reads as TGTGCCAGCAGTGTGGGAGGGACGACAGATACGCAGTATTTT.

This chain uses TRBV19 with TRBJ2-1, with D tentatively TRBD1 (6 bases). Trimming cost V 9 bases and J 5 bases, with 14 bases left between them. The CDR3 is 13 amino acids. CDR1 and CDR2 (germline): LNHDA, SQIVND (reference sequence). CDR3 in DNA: TGTGCCAGCTTGGACAGACCAAACAATGAGCAGTTCTTC. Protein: CASLDRPNNEQFF.